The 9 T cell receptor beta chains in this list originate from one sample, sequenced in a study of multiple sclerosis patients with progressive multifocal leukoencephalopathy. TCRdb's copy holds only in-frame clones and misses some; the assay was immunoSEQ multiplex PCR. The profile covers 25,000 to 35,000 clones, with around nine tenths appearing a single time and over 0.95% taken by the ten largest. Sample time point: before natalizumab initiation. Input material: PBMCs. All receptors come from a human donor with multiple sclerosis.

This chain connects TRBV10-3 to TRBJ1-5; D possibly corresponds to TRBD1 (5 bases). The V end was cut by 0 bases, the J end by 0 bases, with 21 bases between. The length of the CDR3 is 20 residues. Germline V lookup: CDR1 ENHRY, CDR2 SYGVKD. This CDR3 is CAISESRGSVNLHSNQPQHF. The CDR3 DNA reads TGTGCCATCAGTGAGTCAAGGGGCAGCGTTAATCTTCATAGCAATCAGCCCCAGCATTTT.

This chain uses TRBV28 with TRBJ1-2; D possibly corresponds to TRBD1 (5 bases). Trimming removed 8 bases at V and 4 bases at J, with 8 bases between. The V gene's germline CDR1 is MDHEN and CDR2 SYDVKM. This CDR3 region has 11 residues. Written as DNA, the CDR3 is TGTGCCAGCGGGACCGCCTATGGCTACACCTTC. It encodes CASGTAYGYTF.

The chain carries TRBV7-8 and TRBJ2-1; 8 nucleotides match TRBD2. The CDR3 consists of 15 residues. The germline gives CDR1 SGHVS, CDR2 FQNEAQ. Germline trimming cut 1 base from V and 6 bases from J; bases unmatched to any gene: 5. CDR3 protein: CASSLEGGGSNEQFF. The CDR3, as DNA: TGTGCCAGCAGCTTAGAGGGCGGGGGGTCCAATGAGCAGTTCTTC.

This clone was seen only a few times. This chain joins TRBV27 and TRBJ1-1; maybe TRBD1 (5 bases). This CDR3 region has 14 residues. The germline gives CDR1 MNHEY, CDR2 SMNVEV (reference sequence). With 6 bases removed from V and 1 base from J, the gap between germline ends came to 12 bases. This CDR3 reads CASSLTGRNTEAFF. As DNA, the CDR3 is TGTGCCAGCAGCCTAACGGGGCGGAACACTGAAGCTTTCTTT.

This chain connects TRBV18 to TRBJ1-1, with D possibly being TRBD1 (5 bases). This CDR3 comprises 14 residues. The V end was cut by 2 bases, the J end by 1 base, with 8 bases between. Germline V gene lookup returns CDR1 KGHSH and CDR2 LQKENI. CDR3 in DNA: TGTGCCAGCTCACCAAGACAGCAGAACACTGAAGCTTTCTTT. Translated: CASSPRQQNTEAFF.

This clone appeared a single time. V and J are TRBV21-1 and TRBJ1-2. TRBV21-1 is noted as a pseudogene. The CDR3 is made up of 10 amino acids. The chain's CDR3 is CASSKGVGLF. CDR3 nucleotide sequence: TGTGCCAGCAGCAAAGGTGTGGGGTTGTTC.

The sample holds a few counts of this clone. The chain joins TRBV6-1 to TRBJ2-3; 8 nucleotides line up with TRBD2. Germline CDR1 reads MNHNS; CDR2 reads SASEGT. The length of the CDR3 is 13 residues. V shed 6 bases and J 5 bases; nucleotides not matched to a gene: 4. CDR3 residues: CASRSGGGDTQYF. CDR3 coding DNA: TGTGCCAGCAGATCCGGGGGGGGAGATACGCAGTATTTT.

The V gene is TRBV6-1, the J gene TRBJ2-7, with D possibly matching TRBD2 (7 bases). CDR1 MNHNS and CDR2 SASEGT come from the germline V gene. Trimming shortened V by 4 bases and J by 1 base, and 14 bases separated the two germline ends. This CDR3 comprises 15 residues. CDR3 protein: CASSVGGGASYEQYF. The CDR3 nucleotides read TGTGCCAGCAGTGTGGGGGGGGGCGCATCCTACGAGCAGTACTTC.

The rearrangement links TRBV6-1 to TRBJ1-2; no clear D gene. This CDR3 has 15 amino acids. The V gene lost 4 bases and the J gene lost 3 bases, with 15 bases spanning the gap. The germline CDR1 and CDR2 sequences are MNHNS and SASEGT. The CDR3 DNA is TGTGCCAGCAGTGGTTCACGGGCAGGCGACTATGGCTACACCTTC. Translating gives CASSGSRAGDYGYTF.